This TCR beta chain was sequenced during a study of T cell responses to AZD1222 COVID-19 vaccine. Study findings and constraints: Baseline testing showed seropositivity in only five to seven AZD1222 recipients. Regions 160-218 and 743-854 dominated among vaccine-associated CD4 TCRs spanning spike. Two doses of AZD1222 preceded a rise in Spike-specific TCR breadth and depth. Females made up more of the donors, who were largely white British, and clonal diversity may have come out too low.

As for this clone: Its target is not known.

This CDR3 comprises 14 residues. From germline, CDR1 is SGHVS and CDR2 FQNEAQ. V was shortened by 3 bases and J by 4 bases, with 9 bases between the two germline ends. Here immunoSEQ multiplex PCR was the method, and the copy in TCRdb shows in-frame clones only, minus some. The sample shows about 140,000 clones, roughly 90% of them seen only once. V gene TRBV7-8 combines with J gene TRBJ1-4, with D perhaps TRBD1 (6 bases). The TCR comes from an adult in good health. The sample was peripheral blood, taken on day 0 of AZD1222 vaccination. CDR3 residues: CASSLTGFNEKLFF. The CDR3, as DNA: TGTGCCAGCAGCTTGACAGGTTTTAATGAAAAACTGTTTTTT.